The sequence of this T cell receptor (beta chain) was determined in a study of cytomegalovirus exposure and HLA in healthy donors (dated by TCRdb to the late 2010s). With respect to the entire study: In an earlier analysis of 587 of the donors, approximately 260 Gb of sequence data and about 110 million unique TCR beta sequences from 180 million or so T cells were reported. Approximately 310 gigabases of sequencing data and approximately 93 million unique TCR sequences were included in an early release covering roughly 700 HLA-typed donors. The genetic ancestry cluster associated with self-reported Caucasian donors included around four fifths of the approximately 410 genotyped donors. The study was designed to test whether signatures of past pathogen exposure could be identified by cataloging public T cell receptors. The T cell repertoires of 700 or so subjects were profiled by immunosequencing and related to cytomegalovirus serostatus. A separate validation cohort of approximately 130 different subjects was used in addition to the approximately 640-subject first cohort. The study combined high-throughput TCR immunosequencing, statistical association of individual TCRs with disease status, and machine learning to predict cytomegalovirus infection status. A later analysis re-analyzed previously published TCR beta repertoires from approximately 670 donors and added high-resolution HLA genotyping to study TCR occurrence patterns. Rather than drawing on any new phenotypic data, the later analysis identified candidate immune exposures from TCR beta sequences and the way those sequences occurred across donors. In an earlier analysis of roughly 540 of the donors, high-throughput TCR beta sequencing was used to judge whether each TCR beta V gene segment behaved as functional or pseudogenic. Alongside the repertoire data, information on donor age, sex, ethnicity and CMV serostatus was compiled. Genome-wide SNP genotypes for about three fifths of the roughly 670 donors were used in a later genetic analysis, which treated that subset as a discovery cohort. Every repertoire in the discovery cohort had been generated on one and the same sequencing platform. Both class I and class II loci were covered by HLA typing, at four-digit resolution. The number of typed donors differed by locus: about 629-640 for A, B, C, DRB1 and DQB1; 500 to 550 for DQA1; 606 for DPA1; and some 450 for DPB1. Several DR-DQ haplotypes were handled as single units for association and clustering because linkage in the cohort was strong. Across roughly 420 genotyped donors of the cohort, an average of about 240,000 unique TCR beta nucleotide sequences per donor were sequenced, and roughly 20% of those sequences were non-productive. Findings and caveats that apply to the study as a whole: In a later analysis, HLA-associated TCR beta chains were found to be more clonally expanded and to have lower generation probabilities than equally common non-associated chains. Around 16 rarely observed V segments, including chromosome 9 orphons, were excluded from the earlier analysis of approximately 600 of the donors because counts were too low. The 87-base-pair reads could not distinguish some IMGT-functional V segments, including TRBV6-2 and TRBV6-3, so those segments were excluded. Roughly uniform sequencing depth across donors was assumed in presence/absence analyses, although this assumption may not hold. A later genetic analysis associated a missense DCLRE1C variant with V-gene and J-gene trimming of TCR beta chains, and an independent cohort replicated the association. Linkage disequilibrium might explain the correlated functional status among segregating V segments, but an unknown experimental factor could not be excluded. An earlier analysis of several hundred of the donors showed that most TCR beta V segments appeared in productive rearrangements either about 90% or about 30% of the time, which broadly matched IMGT annotations. In vitro tests confirmed that a few of the cytomegalovirus-associated TCR beta chains recognize cytomegalovirus antigens. Several of the top co-occurrence clusters appeared to be linked to parvovirus B19, influenza, CMV and Epstein-Barr virus, according to a later analysis. Compared with the roughly 700-donor mean, donors in an Asian-associated ancestry cluster had fewer N-insertions in productive TCRs, according to a later genetic analysis. A further reported finding was that TCR beta sequences accurately predicted the HLA-A and HLA-B alleles for most subjects in the first cohort. Cytomegalovirus status was reported to be diagnosed by the classifier with high specificity and sensitivity in both the original and validation cohorts. The sequencing pipeline was judged likely to have produced a cluster of highly shared sequence variants as a technical artifact. When HLA alleles, especially DR and DQ, strongly co-occurred, attributing TCR associations to individual alleles was difficult. The authors suggested that the approach could potentially be extended to other disease states and immunological phenotypes. A later analysis found that TCR association rates varied across HLA loci, with DRB1 alleles showing the most associated TCRs and HLA-C alleles the fewest. While some public TCRs were present in many individuals, most TCR sequences turned up only very rarely across donors. The study listed 150 to 200 TCR beta chains as associated with cytomegalovirus. In a later analysis, around 17,000 TCR beta sequences were associated with specific HLA alleles at a false discovery rate of 0.05. In a later analysis, most CMV-associated TCR beta chains were found to appear HLA-restricted, with HLA associations seemingly driven largely by CMV exposure. HLA typing was unavailable for some donors at each locus, so association tests used only the typed subset. The cohort was sequenced for TCR beta chains only, and without alpha or paired-chain data the features that could be detected were limited. CMV serostatus was the only immune exposure information available for the cohort.

The CDR3 has 16 amino acids, counting the end cysteine and phenylalanine. The kept DNA is CDR3 alone, 48 bases in frame from the first base. CDR1 and CDR2, looked up from the germline V gene (reference sequence), are WNHNN and SYGVQD. V is cut back by 4 bases and J by 9 bases, with 12 bases in the junction unmatched. The cohort consisted of 650 to 850 healthy bone marrow donors. At the time of sampling, all cohort members were nominally healthy, though unrecorded immune exposures were likely present. The donor tested CMV seropositive and was one of the 289 seropositive cohort members. Each donor provided a peripheral blood sample, and peripheral blood mononuclear cells were used for TCR beta sequencing. Genomic DNA was extracted from the blood cell samples with the Qiagen DNeasy Blood Extraction Kit. About this clone: It has no known antigen specificity.

The method was the immunoSEQ multiplex PCR assay. For the multiplex PCR, a mixture combining 60 forward primers for TCR Vbeta segments and 13 reverse primers for TCR Jbeta segments was used. The CDR3 region of rearranged TCR beta genes was amplified from genomic DNA with a multiplex PCR assay. The amplified TCR beta libraries were sequenced on the Illumina HiSeq System as 87-base-pair reads. As for the original processing: Across the 640 or so repertoires, a later analysis counted 80 million or so unique TCR beta chains, about 10 million of which were shared by at least two donors. Raw reads were error-corrected and collapsed into unique sequences by a nearest-neighbor algorithm in which closely related sequences were merged to remove PCR and sequencing errors. To assign V, D and J gene segments, CDR3 sequences were aligned to IMGT reference sequences. For a sequence to be retained, a match of at least six nucleotides to both a V gene segment and a J gene segment was required. A rearrangement was called productive if the CDR3 had no stop codons and remained in frame with V and J, and every other rearrangement was called non-productive. Following IMGT convention, CDR3 was defined as the stretch from the second conserved V-encoded cysteine to the conserved J-encoded phenylalanine. In an earlier analysis of more than 550 of the donors, sequences lacking an unambiguous match to a single V gene segment were excluded. An earlier analysis of approximately 590 of the donors classified V segments as functional when productive rearrangements were above 56.7% and as segregating when the standard deviation between donors was above 5%. A statistical classification framework was developed to diagnose cytomegalovirus status using the catalog of TCR beta chain sequences. In a later analysis, TCR nucleotide sequences were compared against IMGT/GENE-DB human TR gene sequences so that V and J genes could be assigned. A later analysis assigned CDR3 sequences and most-parsimonious VDJ recombination scenarios with the TCRdist pipeline. In a later analysis, each TCR beta chain was defined by its CDR3 amino acid sequence together with its V-gene family, and reads lacking a unique V-gene family were excluded. A later analysis removed 592 highly shared, low-generation-probability nucleotide sequences to deal with suspected cross-contamination and a sequencing artifact. For each public chain, a later analysis derived a clonal expansion index from normalized ranks of inferred template counts within each repertoire. In a later analysis, generation probabilities were computed with a VDJ recombination model fitted to out-of-frame rearrangements, and the resulting probabilities were checked against IGoR. In a later analysis, hypergeometric tests were used to score TCR-TCR, TCR-HLA and TCR-CMV co-occurrence, with a repertoire-size bias correction applied to TCR pairs. A later analysis estimated false discovery rates by permuting HLA or CMV assignments 20 times. In a later analysis, co-occurring TCRs were grouped using DBSCAN, with TCRdist sequence similarity added in when clustering inside HLA-allele-positive subsets. Co-occurrence clustering excluded repertoires with fewer than 30,000 or more than 120,000 public chains, plus five with anomalous nucleotide sharing. TCRdb obtained this table from immuneACCESS and retained in-frame rearrangements with V and J assigned. These tables miss some clones; where compared with another copy, unresolved V genes account for less than half of the shortfall, and the remainder is unexplained. The V and J calls and clone size are taken from that table; D and trimming were inferred from the DNA. The table for this sample lists under 200,000 clones. The top ten clonotypes cover 0.7% to 1% of the sample.

The chain joins TRBV10-1 to TRBJ2-5, with 12 bases aligning to TRBD2. This TCR was sampled from a woman in her late teens or twenties in good health and CMV-seropositive. Sequencing was performed on PBMCs. The CDR3 reads as follows: CASSAATSGGTGAQYF. The DNA is as follows: TGCGCCAGCAGTGCCGCGACTAGCGGGGGCACCGGGGCCCAGTACTTC.